The 21 T cell receptor beta chains given below trace back to one sample, sequenced in a study of early stage breast cancer tumors. Profiled with immunoSEQ multiplex PCR; TCRdb holds only in-frame clones, not every one. This sample has approximately 10,000 clones, with approximately 72% found just once. Sequencing was carried out using breast tumor tissue. These receptors were obtained from a person aged 35 to 50 with breast cancer.

V usage is TRBV5-1 and J usage is TRBJ1-1; D gene ambiguous. Trimming stripped 0 bases from V and 5 bases from J, with 11 bases between. The CDR3 runs 14 residues. Germline lookup yields CDR1 SGHRS and CDR2 YFSETQ. The CDR3 DNA is TGCGCCAGCAGCTTGGGGAAGGTGGGGACTGAAGCTTTCTTT. The encoded protein is CASSLGKVGTEAFF.

The chain carries TRBV28 and TRBJ2-7, with D possibly being TRBD1 (5 bases). CDR1 is MDHEN, CDR2 SYDVKM, per germline. The ends were cut back, 6 bases at V and 7 bases at J, with 19 bases in the middle. CDR3 size: 14 residues. The CDR3 coding sequence is TGTGCCAGCAGACCCGCAGGGCCTCCGAGGGAGCAGTACTTC. Protein: CASRPAGPPREQYF.

The chain is built from TRBV11-3 and TRBJ2-7; 8 bases are shared with TRBD1. CDR1 is SGHNT and CDR2 is YENEEA in the germline V gene. The CDR3 runs 14 residues. The V and J ends lost 0 bases and 7 bases, in that order; junction bases with no gene match: 5. As DNA, the CDR3 is TGTGCCAGCAGCTTAGATCGCAGGGGGCGTGAGCAGTACTTC. It specifies CASSLDRRGREQYF.

This clone was detected only a few times. This rearrangement joins TRBV4-1 to TRBJ1-2, with D maybe TRBD1 (5 bases). This CDR3 has 15 amino acids. Germline loops: CDR1 MGHRA, CDR2 YSYEKL. Trimming stripped 1 base from V and 4 bases from J, with 13 bases between. The CDR3 is CASSQAPGQLYGYTF. Written as DNA, the CDR3 is TGCGCCAGCAGCCAAGCCCCAGGGCAACTCTATGGCTACACCTTC.

This clone was seen a single time. The chain carries TRBV30 and TRBJ2-3; 16 nucleotides match TRBD2. The germline gives CDR1 GTSNPN, CDR2 SVGIG (reference sequence). This CDR3 is built from 16 residues. Trimming took 1 base from V and 6 from J; bases not matched to a gene: 4. Here the CDR3 reads CAWSAGLAGGADTQYF. The CDR3 DNA follows: TGTGCCTGGAGTGCGGGACTAGCGGGAGGGGCGGATACGCAGTATTTT.

The V call is TRBV4-2, the J call TRBJ2-7; 9 bases are a match to TRBD2. Germline V gene data show CDR1 as LGHNA and CDR2 as YNFKEQ. The CDR3 is 15 amino acids. J was trimmed by 5 bases and V by 3 bases; bases with no gene match: 8. The CDR3 DNA sequence: TGTGCCAGCAGCCAGGGTCAGCGGGAGGTTGACGAGCAGTACTTC. Protein: CASSQGQREVDEQYF.

This rearrangement joins TRBV7-2 to TRBJ1-2, with TRBD1 matching over 7 bases. In germline, CDR1 is SGHTA, CDR2 FQGNSA. The V gene end was trimmed by 2 bases and the J gene end by 1 base; junction bases not matched to a gene: 4. There are 15 residues in the CDR3. The CDR3 reads CASSLNRQGNYGYTF. In nucleotides, the CDR3 is TGTGCCAGCAGCTTAAACCGACAGGGTAACTATGGCTACACCTTC.

J is TRBJ2-3 and V is TRBV30; unclear D gene. V was trimmed by 3 bases and J by 9 bases, leaving 19 bases between them. The CDR3 totals 14 residues. Germline lookup yields CDR1 GTSNPN and CDR2 SVGIG (reference sequence). The CDR3 nucleotides are TGTGCCTGGAGCCATGCTCTCACCTCAGGCACGCAGTATTTT. This codes for CAWSHALTSGTQYF.

V usage is TRBV6-5 and J usage is TRBJ1-2; TRBD1 matches at 8 bases. Germline V gives CDR1 MNHEY, CDR2 SVGAGI. Germline trimming cut 0 bases from V and 8 bases from J; bases unmatched to any gene: 5. CDR3 length: 14 amino acids. The CDR3 DNA sequence: TGTGCCAGCAGTTACTCGATGGGGGACAGGGGCTACACCTTC. It specifies CASSYSMGDRGYTF.

The CDR3 DNA is TGTGCCAGCAGGCCAGTTAGCAATCAGCCCCAGCATTTT. It yields the protein CASRPVSNQPQHF. The chain links TRBV2 to TRBJ1-5; unclear D gene. The V end was cut by 6 bases, the J end by 0 bases, with 6 bases between. The CDR3 totals 13 residues. From germline, CDR1 is SNHLY and CDR2 FYNNEI. Filled out from reference TRBV2 and TRBJ1-5, the complete variable domain reads EPEVTQTPSHQVTQMGQEVILRCVPISNHLYFYWYRQILGQKVEFLVSFYNNEISEKSEIFDDQFSVERPDGSNFTLKIRSTKLEDSAMYFCASRPVSNQPQHFGDGTRLSIL.

The chain links TRBV30 to TRBJ1-2; D is possibly TRBD1 (5 bases). Germline CDR1 is GTSNPN and CDR2 is SVGIG (reference sequence). Between the trimmed V and J ends, which lost 2 bases and 2 bases, there was a span of 12 bases. This CDR3 spans 14 amino acids. The CDR3 is CAWSRIGGNYGYTF. Here the CDR3 DNA reads TGTGCCTGGAGTAGGATCGGGGGGAACTATGGCTACACCTTC.

The J gene is TRBJ2-5, the V gene TRBV7-9, with TRBD2 matching 11 bases. There are 19 residues in the CDR3. Germline values: CDR1 SEHNR, CDR2 FQNEAQ (reference sequence). V was pared by 5 bases and J by 4 bases, with 18 bases of the junction left unmatched. The CDR3 DNA is TGTGCCAGCAGCCCCACTAGCGGGAGAGGGCCCCAATCCCGAGAGACCCAGTACTTC. It translates to CASSPTSGRGPQSRETQYF.

The V gene is TRBV5-1, the J gene TRBJ2-1; the D call may be TRBD1 or TRBD2 (5 bases each). Trimming took off 1 base at V and 3 bases at J, with 11 bases between the two ends. The germline V gene has CDR1 SGHRS and CDR2 YFSETQ. CDR3 length: 15 amino acids. The CDR3 coding sequence is TGCGCCAGCAGCTTGACAGGACTCGACTACAATGAGCAGTTCTTC. Its translation is CASSLTGLDYNEQFF. Full variable domain (rest looked up from reference TRBV5-1 and TRBJ2-1): KAGVTQTPRYLIKTRGQQVTLSCSPISGHRSVSWYQQTPGQGLQFLFEYFSETQRNKGNFPGRFSGRQFSNSRSEMNVSTLELGDSALYLCASSLTGLDYNEQFFGPGTRLTVL.

This clone has only a few counts. The rearrangement links TRBV7-9 to TRBJ2-3; 9 bases line up with TRBD2. The V gene's germline CDR1 is SEHNR and CDR2 FQNEAQ (reference sequence). The CDR3 consists of 14 residues. Trimming cost V 8 bases and J 8 bases; bases outside gene matches: 11. CDR3 coding DNA: TGTGCCAGCGCGCCGGGACTAGCAGCCGCTACGCAGTATTTT. As protein: CASAPGLAAATQYF.

For the CDR3, the DNA is TGTGCCAGTAGTAGACGGGACGGCCCCACTGAAGCTTTCTTT. It specifies CASSRRDGPTEAFF. V and J are TRBV19 and TRBJ1-1; weak D call: TRBD1 (5 bases). Trimming left V 4 bases short and J 4 bases short, with 13 bases between. Germline CDR1 is LNHDA and CDR2 is SQIVND (reference sequence). The CDR3 loop spans 14 amino acids.

The chain uses TRBV6-1 and TRBJ2-2, with unresolved D. V was pared by 4 bases and J by 5 bases, with 11 bases between. This CDR3 is built from 14 residues. Germline V CDR1 and CDR2: MNHNS, SASEGT. The CDR3 DNA sequence: TGTGCCAGCAGTGGAGACTTTGAGACCGGGGAGCTGTTTTTT. Its translation is CASSGDFETGELFF.

The gene calls are TRBV18 and TRBJ2-7; 8 positions agree with TRBD2. The CDR3 is 16 amino acids. Germline loops: CDR1 KGHSH, CDR2 LQKENI. Trimming at V came to 2 bases and at J to 1 base, leaving 7 bases not matched to a gene. CDR3 protein: CASSPFQTSDSYEQYF. CDR3 sequence (DNA): TGTGCCAGCTCACCATTTCAGACTAGCGATTCCTACGAGCAGTACTTC.

This chain connects TRBV9 to TRBJ2-3; no clear D gene. Deletions cut 0 bases from V and 2 bases from J, with 4 bases between. CDR3 length: 13 amino acids. In germline, CDR1 is SGDLS, CDR2 YYNGEE. CDR3 in amino acids: CASSVAFTDTQYF. The DNA of the CDR3 is TGTGCCAGCAGCGTAGCCTTCACAGATACGCAGTATTTT.

This chain links TRBV7-9 with TRBJ2-7, with TRBD1 matching 7 bases. This CDR3 region has 14 residues. V shed 4 bases, J shed 2 bases, and the junction held 5 bases outside the gene matches. Germline lookup yields CDR1 SEHNR and CDR2 FQNEAQ (reference sequence). Here the CDR3 DNA reads TGTGCCAGCAGCTCCCTCGACAGGGCCTACGAGCAGTACTTC. This codes for CASSSLDRAYEQYF.

V is TRBV11-3 and J is TRBJ2-1; tentative D call: TRBD2 (5 bases). This CDR3 has 14 amino acids. Germline values: CDR1 SGHNT, CDR2 YENEEA. Trimming took off 0 bases at V and 7 bases at J, with 10 bases between the two ends. CDR3 amino acids: CASSLDPEVNEQFF. CDR3 sequence (DNA): TGTGCCAGCAGCTTAGATCCGGAGGTAAATGAGCAGTTCTTC.

V gene TRBV28 combines with J gene TRBJ2-7, with 10 nucleotides matching TRBD2. The length of the CDR3 is 16 residues. Germline-derived CDR1 and CDR2 are MDHEN and SYDVKM. J lost 7 bases, V lost 5 bases, and 14 bases had no gene match. The CDR3 sequence is CASSLETSGKPLEQYF. The CDR3, as DNA: TGTGCCAGCAGTCTCGAAACTAGCGGGAAACCCTTAGAGCAGTACTTC.